This T cell receptor beta chain originates from a study of yellow fever vaccine responses in identical twins. In TCRdb, the RT-PCR reads were re-called with MiXCR into one record per CDR3 protein. The sample carries 20,000 to 25,000 distinct CDR3 sequences, roughly 73% recorded once. Note on this clonotype: The target antigen is unknown.

Overall study findings and caveats: The authors reported partly convergent, partly personalized vaccine responses in identical twins.

The CDR3 contains 13 residues. V lost 3 bases and J 9 bases, leaving 12 bases between the germline ends. Germline V gene sequence: CDR1 MDHEN, CDR2 SYDVKM. V is TRBV28 and J is TRBJ2-1; D might be TRBD1 or TRBD2, each matching 6 bases. Sample: T cells from blood (PBMCs), unsorted or a sorted subset (not recorded which), taken before or after yellow fever vaccination (not recorded which). The clonotype was recovered from a woman in her late teens or twenties who received the yellow fever vaccine. This CDR3 is CASSFRGATEQFF. The CDR3 DNA is TGTGCCAGCAGTTTTAGGGGGGCGACTGAGCAGTTCTTC.